Many counts were recorded for the clone carrying this T cell receptor (beta chain). The data stem from a study of T cells in Graves' hyperthyroidism and ophthalmopathy. Amplified TCR beta CDR3 regions came from RNA transcripts. Researchers ran a first-round RT-PCR on the TCR CDR3 using the HTBI primer set. TCRdb analysed the multiplex PCR reads with MiXCR anew, one entry per CDR3 protein. Altogether fewer than 650,000 distinct CDR3 sequences are present, roughly 14% being singletons, with the ten largest covering roughly 4.3%. The germline CDR1 and CDR2 sequences are SGHRS and YFSETQ. With 6 bases removed from V and 2 bases from J, the gap between germline ends came to 12 bases. There are 13 residues in the CDR3.

Sequencing was performed on blood. The chain links TRBV5-1 to TRBJ2-7; a possible D gene is TRBD1 (7 bases). The sequence derives from a woman between 35 and 50 years old with Graves' ophthalmopathy. Here the CDR3 DNA reads TGCGCCAGCAACCAGGGGGGAACCTACGAGCAGTACTTC. Encoded protein: CASNQGGTYEQYF.